This TCR beta chain comes out of a study of shared clonotypes between healthy human individuals. Trimming took 3 bases from V and 5 from J, leaving 8 bases between them. The germline V gene has CDR1 MGHDK and CDR2 SYGVNS. The CDR3 has 14 amino acids. How the authors handled the data: Junction-only immunoSEQ sequences carried no quality scores, so filtering differed. Assay used: immunoSEQ multiplex PCR; TCRdb lists only in-frame clones, some missing. Clone size and the V and J calls come from that table; the DNA yielded D and trimming. This repertoire shows roughly 2.4 million clones, roughly 95% found once; its top ten account for less than 0.15%.

Sequencing used naive CD4+ T cells sorted from blood. Regarding subset: CD45RA+ positively selected. The TCR originated in a man aged 18 to 29 in good health. The V call is TRBV25-1, the J call TRBJ1-6; D possibly corresponds to TRBD1 (5 bases). CDR3 nucleotides: TGTGCCAGCAGTGACCCAGGGAATAATTCACCCCTCCACTTT. Translating it yields CASSDPGNNSPLHF. Combining the CDR3 with reference TRBV25-1 and TRBJ1-6 gives the whole variable domain EADIYQTPRYLVIGTGKKITLECSQTMGHDKMYWYQQDPGMELHLIHYSYGVNSTEKGDLSSESTVSRIRTEHFPLTLESARPSHTSQYLCASSDPGNNSPLHFGNGTRLTVT.